This passage covers 3 T cell receptor beta chains from one sample sequenced in a study of cytomegalovirus exposure and HLA in healthy donors. 60 Vbeta and 13 Jbeta primers were used in PCR. Generated by immunoSEQ multiplex PCR, the TCRdb table keeps only in-frame clones and is missing some. There are roughly 190,000 clones in the sample; more than 70% occur only once, and about 1% lies in the top ten. The sequenced sample was PBMCs. These receptors were collected from a woman aged 40 to 55 in good health and CMV-seronegative.

The chain combines TRBV15 with TRBJ2-3, with D unclear. This CDR3 has 14 amino acids. Germline V gene sequence: CDR1 LNHNV, CDR2 YYDKDF (reference sequence). Deletions cut 0 bases from V and 6 bases from J, with 10 bases between. The CDR3 bases are TGTGCCACCAGCAGAGACCAACCTCGGGATACGCAGTATTTT. Translation: CATSRDQPRDTQYF.

The rearrangement uses TRBV5-6 and TRBJ2-1; 9 bases fit TRBD2. Germline CDR1 reads SGHDT; CDR2 reads YYEEEE. The CDR3 is 14 residues long. J was trimmed by 9 bases and V by 2 bases; bases with no gene match: 6. Here the CDR3 DNA reads TGTGCCAGCAGCTTCCCTAGCGGGACGACTGAGCAGTTCTTC. It encodes CASSFPSGTTEQFF.

This chain connects TRBV7-2 to TRBJ1-3, with a possible D match to TRBD1 (6 bases). This CDR3 contains 15 residues. Looked up from germline, CDR1 is SGHTA and CDR2 is FQGNSA. The V end was cut by 1 base, the J end by 6 bases, with 13 bases between. This CDR3 is CASSLGTVTINTIYF. Here the CDR3 DNA reads TGTGCCAGCAGCTTAGGGACAGTGACCATAAACACCATATATTTT. Filled out from reference TRBV7-2 and TRBJ1-3, the complete variable domain reads GAGVSQSPSNKVTEKGKDVELRCDPISGHTALYWYRQSLGQGLEFLIYFQGNSAPDKSGLPSDRFSAERTGGSVSTLTIQRTQQEDSAVYLCASSLGTVTINTIYFGEGSWLTVV.